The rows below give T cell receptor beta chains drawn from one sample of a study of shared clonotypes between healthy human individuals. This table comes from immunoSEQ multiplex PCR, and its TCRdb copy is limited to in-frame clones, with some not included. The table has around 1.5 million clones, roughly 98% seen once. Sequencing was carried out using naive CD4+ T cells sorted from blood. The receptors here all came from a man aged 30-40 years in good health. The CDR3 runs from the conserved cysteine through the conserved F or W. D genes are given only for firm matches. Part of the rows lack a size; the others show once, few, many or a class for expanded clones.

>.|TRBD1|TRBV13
CASSLRQGLSYEQYF
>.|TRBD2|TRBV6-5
CASRYTGTSGSYEQFF
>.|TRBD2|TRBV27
CASSFSAGVRLGTDTQYF
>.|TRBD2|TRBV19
CASSIVSGLASDTQYF
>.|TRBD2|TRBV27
CASSSPLLAGGPRAKNIQYF
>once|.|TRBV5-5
CASSLVPEVTYEQYF
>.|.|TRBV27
CASSLGSNNQPQHF
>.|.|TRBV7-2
CASSLDYLETYEQYF
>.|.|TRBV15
CATSRDRGGYEQYF
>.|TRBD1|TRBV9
CASSQGQGANTIYF
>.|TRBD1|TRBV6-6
CASRKGQGTPLEEQFF
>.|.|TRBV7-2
CASSLGEENYGYTF
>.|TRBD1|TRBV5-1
CASSWGTAVNEKLFF
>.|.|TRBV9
CASSAGEGHEQFF
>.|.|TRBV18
CASSPFAESYEQYF
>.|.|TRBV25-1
CASSAPTGRNEKLFF
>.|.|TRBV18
CASSPMGSGMNTEAFF
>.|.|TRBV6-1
CASRGGGLAYGYTF
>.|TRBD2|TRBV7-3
CASSSGRASYNEQFF
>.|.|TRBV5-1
CASSDGTPGKYGYTF
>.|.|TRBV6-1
CASSRTYEQYF
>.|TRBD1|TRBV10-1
CASSYQGASTGELFF
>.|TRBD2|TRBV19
CASSNRAGGQTEQFF
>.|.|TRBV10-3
CAISGTGGYGYTF
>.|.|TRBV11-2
CASSLGGQNRGQPQHF
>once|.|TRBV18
CASSTPDLGWVNYGYTF
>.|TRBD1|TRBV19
CASSLTGEYYGYTF
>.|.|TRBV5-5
CASSLELGRMNEKLFF
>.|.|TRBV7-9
CASSHRDTYEQYF
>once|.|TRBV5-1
CASSFFMLRSMNTEAFF
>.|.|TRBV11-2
CASSANVSPLNEQFF
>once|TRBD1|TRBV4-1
CASSQVGTGSNEKLFF
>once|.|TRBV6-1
CASSEGGDLYEQYF
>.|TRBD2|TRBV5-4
CASSQTSGRTYEQYF
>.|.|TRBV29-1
CSVEGRAVTDTQYF
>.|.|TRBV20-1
CSAKHTGELFF
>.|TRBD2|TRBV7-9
CASSWLSGRHEQYF
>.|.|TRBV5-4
CASSPGVGRDYNEQFF
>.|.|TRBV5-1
CASSFGGATDTQYF
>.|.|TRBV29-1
CSVEGQVNTEAFF
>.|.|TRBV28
CASSLRGRWNEQYF